Following are 28 T cell receptor beta chains from one sample sequenced in a study of human T cells and chemical hapten exposure. TCRdb re-called the RACE reads through MiXCR, storing one row per CDR3 protein. This sample has about 80,000 distinct CDR3 sequences, with around 15% found just once. The time point is: pre-sensitization, week 0. Noted treatment: therapeutic diphenylcyclopropenone sensitization with weekly scalp DPC. Sequenced here: whole blood, sampled in connection with sensitization to the hapten diphenylcyclopropenone (DPC). The receptors here all came from a woman aged 50 to 65 with alopecia areata. Some clones in this sample may be carry-over from other donors' samples.

This clonotype was counted a few times. This sequence joins TRBV28 and TRBJ1-1; D is ambiguous. Trimming left V 2 bases short and J 11 bases short, with 9 bases between. CDR1 MDHEN and CDR2 SYDVKM come from the germline V gene. The CDR3 length is 11 residues. The DNA of the CDR3 is TGTGCCAGCAGTTTAAGGTACGGGGCTTTCTTT. Residues: CASSLRYGAFF. The variable domain in full, with the rest retrieved from reference TRBV28 and TRBJ1-1, is DVKVTQSSRYLVKRTGEKVFLECVQDMDHENMFWYRQDPGLGLRLIYFSYDVKMKEKGDIPEGYSVSREKKERFSLILESASTNQTSMYLCASSLRYGAFFGQGTRLTVV.

The chain combines TRBV2 with TRBJ2-3; no clear D. The CDR3 extends over 13 amino acids. The germline V gene has CDR1 SNHLY and CDR2 FYNNEI. Trimming cost V 6 bases and J 2 bases, with 9 bases left between them. CDR3 DNA sequence: TGTGCCAGCAGCCAGAGCTTCACAGATACGCAGTATTTT. It specifies CASSQSFTDTQYF.

This clonotype was detected only a few times. The chain recombines TRBV27 with TRBJ2-7; 7 bases match TRBD1. Germline V gene lookup returns CDR1 MNHEY and CDR2 SMNVEV (reference sequence). With 10 bases clipped from V and 1 base from J, the junction kept 7 bases outside the gene matches. This CDR3 is built from 13 residues. DNA for the CDR3: TGTGCCACCAAAAGGGACAGTTCCTACGAGCAGTACTTC. Translating gives CATKRDSSYEQYF.

This clonotype was seen repeatedly, ten times or more. CDR3 nucleotides: TGTGCCTGGAGTTCCAGTGGAAACACCATATATTTT. The encoded protein is CAWSSSGNTIYF. This sequence joins TRBV30 and TRBJ1-3; D is unclear. Trimming cost V 2 bases and J 3 bases, with 5 bases left between them. The germline V gene has CDR1 GTSNPN and CDR2 SVGIG (reference sequence). The CDR3 runs to 12 residues.

There are a few counts of this clonotype. This chain links TRBV19 with TRBJ2-1; TRBD2 aligns across 8 bases. V was pared by 5 bases and J by 9 bases, with 3 bases of the junction left unmatched. This CDR3 region has 12 residues. The V gene's germline CDR1 is LNHDA and CDR2 SQIVND (reference sequence). Here the CDR3 reads CASSFREGEQFF. As DNA, the CDR3 is TGTGCCAGTAGTTTTCGGGAGGGTGAGCAGTTCTTC.

This chain uses TRBV7-9 with TRBJ2-1; D possibly corresponds to TRBD1 (6 bases). The germline V gene encodes CDR1 SEHNR and CDR2 FQNEAQ (reference sequence). V gave up 1 base and J gave up 4 bases, with 14 bases separating them. The CDR3 has 16 residues. The CDR3 spells CASSLVSGAYYNEQFF. In nucleotides, the CDR3 is TGTGCCAGCAGCTTAGTATCAGGGGCGTATTACAATGAGCAGTTCTTC.

This clonotype has just a few counts. The V gene is TRBV20-1, the J gene TRBJ2-1; TRBD2 matches at 10 bases. This CDR3 region has 17 residues. The germline V gene has CDR1 DFQATT and CDR2 SNEGSKA (reference sequence). V was pared by 4 bases and J by 1 base, with 10 bases of the junction left unmatched. The CDR3, as DNA: TGCAGTGCTACAATAAGACTAGCGGGTTCTTCCTACAATGAGCAGTTCTTC. Amino acids: CSATIRLAGSSYNEQFF.

This rearrangement joins TRBV6-2 or TRBV6-3 to TRBJ1-2; 7 nucleotides line up with TRBD1. V lost 4 bases, J lost 6 bases, and 8 bases stayed unmatched. The germline V gene encodes CDR1 MNHEY and CDR2 SVGEGT. This CDR3 comprises 14 residues. The CDR3 DNA is TGTGCCAGCAGTTCTAGAGACAGGGCCCATGGCTACACCTTC. Its translation is CASSSRDRAHGYTF.

The chain employs TRBV12-3 or TRBV12-4 and TRBJ2-1, with D perhaps matching TRBD1 (6 bases). CDR3 size: 15 residues. Between the trimmed V and J ends, which lost 7 bases and 5 bases, there was a span of 18 bases. This CDR3 is CASTIYMAGDNEQFF. The CDR3 bases are TGTGCCAGCACCATTTATATGGCAGGGGACAATGAGCAGTTCTTC.

This clonotype appeared a few times. V is TRBV12-3 or TRBV12-4 and J is TRBJ2-1; 10 nucleotides match TRBD2. J lost 2 bases, V lost 7 bases, and 5 bases had no gene match. CDR3 length: 15 amino acids. DNA for the CDR3: TGTGCCAGCAAGCTAGCGGGAGTAGCCTACAATGAGCAGTTCTTC. This sequence encodes CASKLAGVAYNEQFF.

This clonotype was detected many times. This chain uses TRBV20-1 with TRBJ2-1, with D perhaps matching TRBD2 (5 bases). From germline, CDR1 is DFQATT and CDR2 SNEGSKA (reference sequence). This CDR3 spans 14 amino acids. Deletions cut 6 bases from V and 8 bases from J, with 20 bases between. The CDR3 loop reads CSAEDGESADEQFF. The CDR3 DNA reads TGCAGTGCGGAAGACGGGGAGAGCGCGGATGAGCAGTTCTTC.

In this sample, this clonotype turned up many times. The CDR3 sequence: CASSLEAGGSAKNIQYF. The CDR3 DNA sequence: TGTGCCAGCAGCTTAGAGGCGGGGGGCTCGGCCAAAAACATTCAGTACTTC. The J gene is TRBJ2-4, the V gene TRBV7-2, with 8 bases that match TRBD2. CDR1 is SGHTA, CDR2 FQGNSA, per germline. This CDR3 is 17 amino acids long. V lost 1 base to trimming and J lost 1 base; unmatched junction nucleotides: 6.

The chain has TRBV6-5 and TRBJ1-1; D remains ambiguous. Germline CDR1 is MNHEY and CDR2 is SVGAGI. The CDR3 loop spans 16 amino acids. Trimming removed 0 bases at V and 3 bases at J, with 14 bases between. CDR3 bases: TGTGCCAGCAGTTACTCATTCGGCGGGCAGGACACTGAAGCTTTCTTT. It is translated as CASSYSFGGQDTEAFF.

This clonotype was detected a few times. The chain combines TRBV29-1 with TRBJ2-3, with 7 positions matching TRBD2. Germline CDR1 reads SQVTM; CDR2 reads ANQGSEA. The CDR3 runs to 14 residues. The ends lost 2 bases at V and 2 bases at J; junction bases unmatched: 4. The CDR3 sequence: CSVEPAGFTDTQYF. The CDR3 bases are TGCAGCGTTGAACCAGCGGGGTTCACAGATACGCAGTATTTT.

This clonotype has ten or more counts. The chain recombines TRBV6-5 with TRBJ2-5, with D hard to call. Trimming cost V 1 base and J 1 base, with 7 bases left between them. The CDR3 contains 14 residues. Germline-derived CDR1 and CDR2 are MNHEY and SVGAGI. CDR3 sequence (DNA): TGTGCCAGCAGTTACTACCAGACCCAAGAGACCCAGTACTTC. It encodes CASSYYQTQETQYF.

The CDR3 DNA reads TGCAGTGCTAGTGTCCGAAACACTGAAGCTTTCTTT. This gives the protein CSASVRNTEAFF. This rearrangement joins TRBV20-1 to TRBJ1-1; D gene ambiguous. CDR3 size: 12 residues. Germline V gene data show CDR1 as DFQATT and CDR2 as SNEGSKA (reference sequence). The ends were cut back, 3 bases at V and 2 bases at J, with 7 bases in the middle.

This chain links TRBV19 with TRBJ2-7; 9 bases align to TRBD2. The CDR3 has 14 amino acids. Germline loops: CDR1 LNHDA, CDR2 SQIVND (reference sequence). The J segment lost 2 bases and the V segment lost 5 bases, leaving 4 bases of the junction unmatched. CDR3: CASSLTSGTYEQYF. The CDR3 nucleotides read TGTGCCAGTAGTCTGACTAGCGGTACCTACGAGCAGTACTTC.

This clonotype has a handful of counts. The CDR3 DNA is TGTGCCAGCAGCTTAGGCCCAAGACTAGGGGGAAGGAATGAGCAGTTCTTC. Amino acids: CASSLGPRLGGRNEQFF. The V and J genes are TRBV13 and TRBJ2-1, with D possibly being TRBD1 or TRBD2 (6 bases each). V gave up 0 bases and J gave up 7 bases, with 19 bases separating them. This CDR3 has 17 residues. The germline V gene has CDR1 PRHDT and CDR2 FYEKMQ (reference sequence). Complete variable domain (other parts from reference TRBV13 and TRBJ2-1): AAGVIQSPRHLIKEKRETATLKCYPIPRHDTVYWYQQGPGQDPQFLISFYEKMQSDKGSIPDRFSAQQFSDYHSELNMSSLELGDSALYFCASSLGPRLGGRNEQFFGPGTRLTVL.

V is TRBV5-4 and J is TRBJ2-2; D tentatively reads TRBD1 or TRBD2 (5 bases each). The V gene's germline CDR1 is SGHNT and CDR2 YYREEE (reference sequence). V shed 9 bases and J shed 0 bases, with 15 bases lying between them. This CDR3 contains 15 residues. CDR3 in DNA: TGTGCCACCCGAAGGCTGGGGGCGAACACCGGGGAGCTGTTTTTT. Residues: CATRRLGANTGELFF.

This chain links TRBV12-3 or TRBV12-4 with TRBJ2-5, with D perhaps TRBD2 (5 bases). This CDR3 contains 14 residues. Trimming removed 5 bases from V and 5 bases from J, with 15 bases in between. The CDR3 protein is CASSGVVGMETQYF. DNA of the CDR3: TGTGCCAGCAGTGGGGTGGTCGGGATGGAGACCCAGTACTTC.

The chain links TRBV6-4 to TRBJ2-1, with D possibly TRBD2 on 6 matching bases. The CDR3 spans 16 residues. Germline CDR1 is MRHNA and CDR2 is SNTAGT. The ends were cut back, 6 bases at V and 13 bases at J, with 28 bases in the middle. The CDR3 DNA reads as TGTGCCAGCAGCCCGGAGTCTGGGTCGCGGGGCCTAAGACAGTTCTTC. Protein product: CASSPESGSRGLRQFF.

V and J are TRBV2 and TRBJ2-1, with D perhaps matching TRBD2 (5 bases). Germline V CDR1 and CDR2: SNHLY, FYNNEI. The CDR3 loop spans 14 amino acids. The ends were cut back, 10 bases at V and 1 base at J, with 14 bases in the middle. The CDR3 DNA sequence: TGTGCCACCCGCCCTGCGGGTTCCTACAATGAGCAGTTCTTC. Encoded protein: CATRPAGSYNEQFF.

This clonotype was found a few times. The V and J genes are TRBV14 and TRBJ2-1, with D possibly matching TRBD2 (5 bases). The CDR3 runs 15 residues. In germline, CDR1 is SGHDN, CDR2 FVKESK. V shed 0 bases and J shed 2 bases, with 8 bases lying between them. CDR3 in DNA: TGTGCCAGCAGCCAAGATATCGGGGCCTACAATGAGCAGTTCTTC. It yields the protein CASSQDIGAYNEQFF.

Ten or more counts support this clonotype. The genes are TRBV7-2 and TRBJ2-3; D possibly corresponds to TRBD1 (6 bases). Deletions cut 3 bases from V and 2 bases from J, with 12 bases between. The CDR3 has 15 residues. Germline V gene sequence: CDR1 SGHTA, CDR2 FQGNSA. The CDR3 is CASSFLQGYTDTQYF. CDR3 in DNA: TGTGCCAGCAGCTTCCTACAGGGTTACACAGATACGCAGTATTTT.

The chain couples TRBV7-6 to TRBJ2-1, with 10 nucleotides matching TRBD2. Germline V lookup: CDR1 SGHVS, CDR2 FNYEAQ. The CDR3 is 15 amino acids. The V segment lost 1 base and the J segment 7 bases; nucleotides outside the gene matches: 4. CDR3 in DNA: TGTGCCAGCAGCTTAGGACTAGCGGGTAGGAATGAGCAGTTCTTC. Translated: CASSLGLAGRNEQFF.

V usage is TRBV27 and J usage is TRBJ2-1; maybe TRBD2 (6 bases). V was pared by 1 base and J by 10 bases, with 8 bases between. CDR1 is MNHEY and CDR2 is SMNVEV in the germline V gene (reference sequence). This CDR3 is 12 amino acids long. Here the CDR3 DNA reads TGTGCCAGCAGTTTATTAGGAGGGGAGCAGTTCTTC. It yields the protein CASSLLGGEQFF.

This clonotype has just a few counts. One junction end disagrees with the germline gene, perhaps due to a read error. The chain recombines TRBV6-6 with TRBJ2-2; 7 positions match TRBD1. This CDR3 has 15 amino acids. Germline loops: CDR1 MNHNY, CDR2 SVGAGI (reference sequence). Here the CDR3 reads CASRQTQGNPGELFF. The DNA for the CDR3 is TGTGCCAGCAGGCAGACACAGGGGAACCCCGGGGAGCTGTTTTTT.

In this sample, this clonotype turned up many times. The rearrangement links TRBV7-9 to TRBJ2-5, with a tentative D call TRBD2 (5 bases). The CDR3 loop spans 18 amino acids. Germline loops: CDR1 SEHNR, CDR2 FQNEAQ (reference sequence). Deletions cut 4 bases from V and 0 bases from J, with 21 bases between. CDR3 in amino acids: CASSSLGLGSTYQETQYF. In DNA, the CDR3 is TGTGCCAGCAGCTCCCTCGGACTGGGCTCAACGTACCAAGAGACCCAGTACTTC.